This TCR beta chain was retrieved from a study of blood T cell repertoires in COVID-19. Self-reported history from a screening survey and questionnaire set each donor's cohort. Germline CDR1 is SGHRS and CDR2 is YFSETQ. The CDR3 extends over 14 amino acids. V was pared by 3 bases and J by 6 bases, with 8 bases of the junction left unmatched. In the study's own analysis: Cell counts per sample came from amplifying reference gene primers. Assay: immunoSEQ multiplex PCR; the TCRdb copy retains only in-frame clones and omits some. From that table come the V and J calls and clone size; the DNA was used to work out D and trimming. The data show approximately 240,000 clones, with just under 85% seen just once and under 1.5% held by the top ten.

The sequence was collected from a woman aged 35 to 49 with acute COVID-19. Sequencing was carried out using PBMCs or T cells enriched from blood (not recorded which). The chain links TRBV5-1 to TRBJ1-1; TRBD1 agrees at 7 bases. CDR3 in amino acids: CASSSGTDRPEAFF. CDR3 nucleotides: TGCGCCAGCAGCTCCGGGACAGACCGGCCTGAAGCTTTCTTT.